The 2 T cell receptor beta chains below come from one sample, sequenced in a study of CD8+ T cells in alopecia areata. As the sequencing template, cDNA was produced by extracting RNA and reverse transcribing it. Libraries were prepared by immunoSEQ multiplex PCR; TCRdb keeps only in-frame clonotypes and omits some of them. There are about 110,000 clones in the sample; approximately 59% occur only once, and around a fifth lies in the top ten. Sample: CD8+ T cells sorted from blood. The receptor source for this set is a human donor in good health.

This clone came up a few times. This chain's CDR3 is CASSSGRRSSYEQYF. CDR3 sequence (DNA): TGTGCCAGCAGTTCCGGACGGAGAAGCTCCTACGAGCAGTACTTC. The V call is TRBV28, the J call TRBJ2-7; D unclear. V lost 4 bases, J lost 0 bases, and 13 bases lay in between. This CDR3 is built from 15 residues. Germline V CDR1 and CDR2: MDHEN, SYDVKM.

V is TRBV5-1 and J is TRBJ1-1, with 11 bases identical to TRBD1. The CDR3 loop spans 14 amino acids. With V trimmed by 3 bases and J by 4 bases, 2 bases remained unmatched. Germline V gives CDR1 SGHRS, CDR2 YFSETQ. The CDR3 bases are TGCGCCAGCAGCTGGGGGACAGGGGGCACTGAAGCTTTCTTT. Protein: CASSWGTGGTEAFF.